A selection of T cell receptor beta chains follows, all from one sample in a study of Graves' ophthalmopathy and Graves' hyperthyroidism. TCRdb ran MiXCR on the multiplex PCR reads and lists one entry per CDR3 protein. The sample consists of roughly 1.1 million distinct CDR3 sequences, about 38% of them appearing once. Sequenced material: peripheral blood or thyroid tissue (not recorded which). The receptors were gathered from an adult man with Graves' hyperthyroidism. Both conserved end residues are part of each CDR3. A D gene is named only where the DNA matches it firmly. Some rows mark clone size as missing; the rest say once, few, many or name a class of expanded clone.

D,size,V,J,DNA,CDR3
NA,many,TRBV19,TRBJ1-2,TGTGCCAGTTCGGACATCCCTAGTCAGGATGGCTACACCTTC,CASSDIPSQDGYTF
TRBD1,once,TRBV29-1,TRBJ2-7,TGCAGCGTGCCGGACAGGGTCGGGTCCGGGGAGCAGTACTTC,CSVPDRVGSGEQYF
NA,many,TRBV7-2,TRBJ1-3,TGTGCCAGCAGCTTAGTTTTCTCGGGGCTTGGAAACACCATATATTTT,CASSLVFSGLGNTIYF
NA,many,TRBV14,TRBJ1-1,TGTGCCAGCAGCCCGATATACACTGAAGCTTTCTTT,CASSPIYTEAFF
TRBD2,NA,TRBV9,TRBJ2-7,TGTGCCAGCAGTGTCGGACTAGCGGGAGTCCACGAGCAGTACTTC,CASSVGLAGVHEQYF
TRBD1,NA,TRBV28,TRBJ1-2,TGTGCCAGCAGTTTACAGGGGGCTCACTATGGCTACACCTTC,CASSLQGAHYGYTF
TRBD1,few,TRBV19,TRBJ1-6,TGTGCCAGTACCGGACCTCGGGACAGCCGGATTCATAATTCACCCCTCCACTTT,CASTGPRDSRIHNSPLHF
NA,many,TRBV7-8,TRBJ1-5,TGTGCCAGCAGCTTAGTTCAGGGTAACTTACATAGCAATCAGCCCCAGCATTTT,CASSLVQGNLHSNQPQHF
NA,NA,TRBV7-6,TRBJ2-7,TGTGCCAGCAGCCAAGATATTAGCGGCTACGAGCAGTACTTC,CASSQDISGYEQYF
NA,few,TRBV4-3,TRBJ1-3,TGCGCCAGCAGCCAAGATTTAAGGCGAGGGCCTGGAAACACCATATATTTT,CASSQDLRRGPGNTIYF
NA,NA,TRBV25-1,TRBJ1-1,TGTGCCAGCAGTGAATTCCCGGGGCTGGGTGAAGCTTTCTTT,CASSEFPGLGEAFF
NA,NA,TRBV27,TRBJ2-7,TGTGCCAGCGGAAAAGAAGGACCTTACGAGCAGTACTTC,CASGKEGPYEQYF
NA,NA,TRBV20-1,TRBJ1-1,TGCAGTGCTAGAGTGGGCAGCTACCAAGCTTTCTTT,CSARVGSYQAFF
NA,many,TRBV7-3,TRBJ2-5,TGTGCCAGCGGGACAAATAGTCAAGAGACCCAGTACTTC,CASGTNSQETQYF
TRBD1,few,TRBV25-1,TRBJ1-6,TGTGCCAGCGTAGGAGGGACAGGGGGCACGAATTCACCCCTCCACTTT,CASVGGTGGTNSPLHF
NA,NA,TRBV2,TRBJ1-4,TGTGCCAGCATCTCTGATGGGGGCGGGTACGAAAAACTGTTTTTT,CASISDGGGYEKLFF
NA,few,TRBV6-6,TRBJ1-1,TGTGCCAGCAGTTACAACGCAGTTGAAGCTTTCTTT,CASSYNAVEAFF
NA,NA,TRBV4-3,TRBJ2-5,TGCGCCAGCAGCCAAGAACGGGGGATGGGTGCACAAGAGGCCCAGTACTTC,CASSQERGMGAQEAQYF
NA,few,TRBV30,TRBJ1-5,TGTGCCTGGACAGAGGAAGTTAACCAGCCCCAGCATTTT,CAWTEEVNQPQHF
TRBD1,few,TRBV12-3/TRBV12-4,TRBJ2-5,TGTGCCAGCAGTCCCGGGACAGGGGGAAGAGAGACCCAGTACTTC,CASSPGTGGRETQYF
NA,many,TRBV7-9,TRBJ2-7,TGTGCCAGCAGCTTAAGGTCGGCAGGCGTTTACGAGCAGTACTTC,CASSLRSAGVYEQYF
NA,many,TRBV5-1,TRBJ1-6,TGCGCCAGCAGCTATCAGGGAATAGATTCACCCCTCCACTTT,CASSYQGIDSPLHF
NA,NA,TRBV19,TRBJ1-1,TGTGCCAGTAGGGCCCCAGGAAAAGCTTTCTTT,CASRAPGKAFF
TRBD2,NA,TRBV7-9,TRBJ2-5,TGTGCCAGCAGTCTGGCTAGCGGGACTCAGACCCAGTACTTC,CASSLASGTQTQYF
NA,NA,TRBV10-3,TRBJ1-6,TGTGCCATCAGTGAGTCGACTTTAGAGCGGAATTCACCCCTCCACTTT,CAISESTLERNSPLHF
NA,many,TRBV29-1,TRBJ1-3,TGCAGCGTTATTACAGGCTCTGGAAACACCATATATTTT,CSVITGSGNTIYF
NA,many,TRBV2,TRBJ2-5,TGTGCCAGCGGAGAAGAGACCCAGTACTTC,CASGEETQYF
TRBD2,many,TRBV9,TRBJ2-2,TGTGCCAGCAGCGTAGTGGCGGGAGGGCCCGCGAACACCGGGGAGCTGTTTTTT,CASSVVAGGPANTGELFF
NA,many,TRBV9,TRBJ2-7,TGTGCCAGCAGCGTAGGGCGGCAGTGGGGCTCCTACGAGCAGTACTTC,CASSVGRQWGSYEQYF
NA,many,TRBV15,TRBJ2-7,TGTGCCACCAGCATAAACCCTAGACGGTTCCTTACCTACGAGCAGTACTTC,CATSINPRRFLTYEQYF
NA,NA,TRBV7-9,TRBJ1-1,TGTGCCAGCAGCTTTCCGCCCGGCGCAGGGGACTTGAACACTGAAGCTCTCTTT,CASSFPPGAGDLNTEALF
NA,NA,TRBV20-1,TRBJ1-6,TGCAGTGCTCCACAGCCACCCAGGCGGAATTCACCCCTCCACTTT,CSAPQPPRRNSPLHF
NA,few,TRBV6-6,TRBJ2-5,TGTGCCAGCAGTTACTCTTTCTATTTTTATTCCTTC,CASSYSFYFYSF
NA,few,TRBV27,TRBJ2-7,TGTGCCAGCAGTCCCCCCGGACACGCCGAGCAGTACTTC,CASSPPGHAEQYF
NA,few,TRBV7-2,TRBJ2-1,TGTGCCAGCAGCGCCGCCGCCAATGAGCAGTTCTTC,CASSAAANEQFF
TRBD1,many,TRBV29-1,TRBJ2-7,TGCAGCGTGGACAGCATCGGAGTGGGACAGGGTATGAGGGAGCAGTACTTC,CSVDSIGVGQGMREQYF